The 32 T cell receptor beta chains below were found in one sample sequenced in a study of cytomegalovirus exposure and HLA in healthy donors. Using immunoSEQ multiplex PCR, the repertoire was profiled, and TCRdb retains in-frame clones only, with some absent. Of around 190,000 clones in the sample, roughly three quarters were seen once. The sample comprised PBMCs. The receptors come from a woman in her thirties in good health and CMV-seronegative.

This sequence joins TRBV28 and TRBJ1-2, with 8 bases lining up with TRBD1. Germline lookup yields CDR1 MDHEN and CDR2 SYDVKM. V shed 3 bases, J shed 0 bases, and the junction held 3 bases outside the gene matches. The CDR3 covers 15 residues. This chain's CDR3 is CASSFVQGANYGYTF. In DNA, the CDR3 is TGTGCCAGCAGTTTCGTACAGGGGGCTAACTATGGCTACACCTTC.

This rearrangement joins TRBV2 to TRBJ1-4; a possible D gene is TRBD1 (6 bases). This CDR3 has 15 amino acids. Germline CDR1 and CDR2: SNHLY and FYNNEI. Trimming took off 6 bases at V and 10 bases at J, with 21 bases between the two ends. CDR3 coding DNA: TGTGCCAGCAGAAGGGGGACCTCCGGCTCTGGAAAACTGTTTTTT. This gives the protein CASRRGTSGSGKLFF.

The sample holds a few counts of this clone. The rearrangement joins TRBV30 to TRBJ2-7, with no clear D. V was cut by 1 base and J by 3 bases, with 4 bases left in between. This CDR3 is 11 amino acids long. Germline values: CDR1 GTSNPN, CDR2 SVGIG (reference sequence). For the CDR3, the DNA is TGTGCCTGGAGTGCAGTCTACGAGCAGTACTTC. This gives the protein CAWSAVYEQYF.

This chain connects TRBV2 to TRBJ1-5, with a tentative D call TRBD1 (5 bases). The CDR3 is 14 amino acids. Trimming left V 7 bases short and J 4 bases short, with 14 bases between. From germline, CDR1 is SNHLY and CDR2 FYNNEI. This CDR3 reads CASTIRQGNQPQHF. CDR3 nucleotides: TGTGCCAGCACCATAAGGCAGGGAAATCAGCCCCAGCATTTT.

The V gene is TRBV7-9, the J gene TRBJ2-2, with 9 bases lining up with TRBD1. The CDR3 runs to 15 residues. Germline V gives CDR1 SEHNR, CDR2 FQNEAQ (reference sequence). With V trimmed by 4 bases and J by 4 bases, 4 bases remained unmatched. The CDR3 coding sequence is TGTGCCAGCAGCTATCGACAGGGGGGCACCGGGGAGCTGTTTTTT. This translates into CASSYRQGGTGELFF.

The V call is TRBV7-3, the J call TRBJ1-1, with no clear D. V was shortened by 0 bases and J by 1 base, with 9 bases between the two germline ends. The CDR3 has 15 residues. The germline gives CDR1 SGHTA, CDR2 FQGTGA. CDR3 DNA sequence: TGTGCCAGCAGCTTAACGCCCGGCGGGAACACTGAAGCTTTCTTT. Its translation is CASSLTPGGNTEAFF.

V usage is TRBV19 and J usage is TRBJ1-1; D remains unclear. The CDR3 spans 11 residues. V was clipped by 6 bases and J by 7 bases, with 9 bases between them. From germline, CDR1 is LNHDA and CDR2 SQIVND (reference sequence). In DNA, the CDR3 is TGTGCCAGTAGCCTAGCTAGTGAAGCTTTCTTT. Protein sequence: CASSLASEAFF.

The V call is TRBV9, the J call TRBJ2-1; TRBD2 matches 9 bases. Trimming cost V 4 bases and J 6 bases; bases outside gene matches: 17. This CDR3 spans 18 amino acids. CDR1 is SGDLS and CDR2 is YYNGEE in the germline V gene. CDR3 amino acids: CASSPPGGGGGASNEQFF. The CDR3, as DNA: TGTGCCAGCAGCCCACCTGGCGGCGGCGGGGGGGCCAGCAATGAGCAGTTCTTC.

This rearrangement joins TRBV7-3 to TRBJ2-3; 8 bases map to TRBD1. The CDR3 extends over 15 amino acids. V lost 8 bases, J lost 3 bases, and 10 bases stayed unmatched. The germline CDR1 and CDR2 sequences are SGHTA and FQGTGA. CDR3 sequence: CASGSGGASTDTQYF. Written as DNA, the CDR3 is TGTGCCAGCGGATCAGGGGGCGCCAGTACAGATACGCAGTATTTT. The full variable domain, in which reference TRBV7-3 and TRBJ2-3 provide the parts outside the CDR3, is GAGVSQTPSNKVTEKGKYVELRCDPISGHTALYWYRQSLGQGPEFLIYFQGTGAADDSGLPNDRFFAVRPEGSVSTLKIQRTERGDSAVYLCASGSGGASTDTQYFGPGTRLTVL.

The chain carries TRBV6-1 and TRBJ2-1, with TRBD1 identical over 7 bases. This CDR3 comprises 13 residues. The germline gives CDR1 MNHNS, CDR2 SASEGT. V trimming: 7 bases; J trimming: 12 bases; junction bases outside the gene matches: 12. CDR3: CASTEGARRVQFF. The CDR3 region has the DNA TGTGCCAGCACCGAGGGGGCACGCAGGGTGCAGTTCTTC.

The rearrangement links TRBV7-9 to TRBJ1-4; D not resolved. Germline CDR1 SEHNR, CDR2 FQNEAQ (reference sequence). Trimming left V 1 base short and J 5 bases short, with 11 bases between. CDR3 length: 15 amino acids. CDR3 coding DNA: TGTGCCAGCAGCTTAGTGCGCCCGAACAATGAAAAACTGTTTTTT. Protein: CASSLVRPNNEKLFF.

This clone is a singleton in its sample. The chain uses TRBV6-5 and TRBJ2-7, with TRBD1 identical over 12 bases. CDR3 length: 14 amino acids. Germline CDR1 reads MNHEY; CDR2 reads SVGAGI. J was trimmed by 5 bases and V by 6 bases; bases with no gene match: 5. CDR3 DNA sequence: TGTGCCAGCAGAAGGGACAGGGGGCAAAACGAGCAGTACTTC. This gives the protein CASRRDRGQNEQYF.

Points on this clone: The junction shows a germline mismatch at one end, possibly a read error. J is TRBJ1-5 and V is TRBV6-5; 9 nucleotides align to TRBD1. In germline, CDR1 is MNHEY, CDR2 SVGAGI. CDR3 length: 14 residues. The CDR3 sequence is CASSQTGGKQPQHF. The CDR3 DNA follows: TGTGCCAGCAGTCAAACAGGGGGCAAGCAGCCCCAGCATTTT.

The chain carries TRBV14 and TRBJ2-5, with 10 nucleotides matching TRBD2. Germline CDR1 is SGHDN and CDR2 is FVKESK. This CDR3 spans 16 amino acids. V lost 7 bases, J lost 2 bases, and 10 bases stayed unmatched. CDR3 in DNA: TGTGCCAGCACCCTCTCCGGGACTAGCGTGCAAGAGACCCAGTACTTC. It yields the protein CASTLSGTSVQETQYF. Complete variable domain (other parts from reference TRBV14 and TRBJ2-5): EAGVTQFPSHSVIEKGQTVTLRCDPISGHDNLYWYRRVMGKEIKFLLHFVKESKQDESGMPNNRFLAERTGGTYSTLKVQPAELEDSGVYFCASTLSGTSVQETQYFGPGTRLLVL.

This chain links TRBV25-1 with TRBJ2-7, with 16 bases matching TRBD2. Germline V gives CDR1 MGHDK, CDR2 SYGVNS. This CDR3 spans 17 amino acids. The V gene end was trimmed by 3 bases and the J gene end by 5 bases; junction bases not matched to a gene: 7. CDR3 in amino acids: CASSEGLAGGYVDEQYF. The CDR3 bases are TGTGCCAGCAGTGAGGGACTAGCGGGAGGGTATGTAGACGAGCAGTACTTC.

The V and J genes are TRBV6-1 and TRBJ1-3; 8 bases line up with TRBD1. Germline lookup yields CDR1 MNHNS and CDR2 SASEGT. The CDR3 runs to 14 residues. J was trimmed by 5 bases and V by 6 bases; bases with no gene match: 6. CDR3 sequence reads: CASRQGQGRNTIYF. In DNA form, the CDR3 reads TGTGCCAGCAGACAAGGACAGGGCAGAAACACCATATATTTT.

A few counts support this clone. Written as DNA, the CDR3 is TGTGCCAGCTCACCAGCGGGGGAGGGGTATGGCTACACCTTC. It codes for CASSPAGEGYGYTF. The V call is TRBV18, the J call TRBJ1-2, with D tentatively TRBD1 (5 bases). The CDR3 covers 14 residues. V lost 2 bases and J lost 5, with 12 bases in between. Germline V lookup: CDR1 KGHSH, CDR2 LQKENI.

In its sample, this clone was seen once. This sequence joins TRBV30 and TRBJ1-1; 8 bases match TRBD1. Germline V lookup: CDR1 GTSNPN, CDR2 SVGIG (reference sequence). The CDR3 is 13 residues long. J was trimmed by 6 bases and V by 1 base; bases with no gene match: 4. The CDR3 loop is CAWSGTGRSEAFF. CDR3 nucleotide sequence: TGTGCCTGGAGTGGGACAGGGCGGTCTGAAGCTTTCTTT. The whole variable domain, remainder taken from reference TRBV30 and TRBJ1-1, is SQTIHQWPATLVQPVGSPLSLECTVEGTSNPNLYWYRQAAGRGLQLLFYSVGIGQISSEVPQNLSASRPQDRQFILSSKKLLLSDSGFYLCAWSGTGRSEAFFGQGTRLTVV.

J is TRBJ1-1 and V is TRBV2; 7 bases map to TRBD1. The CDR3 is 13 amino acids. The V segment lost 7 bases and the J segment 3 bases; nucleotides outside the gene matches: 5. Germline CDR1 is SNHLY and CDR2 is FYNNEI. The CDR3, as DNA: TGTGCCAGCAAAAAAACAGGGGACACTGAAGCTTTCTTT. Its translation: CASKKTGDTEAFF.

The chain joins TRBV11-3 to TRBJ2-7; D may be TRBD1 (6 bases). The CDR3 runs 15 residues. Trimming removed 2 bases at V and 3 bases at J, with 14 bases between. In germline, CDR1 is SGHNT, CDR2 YENEEA. CDR3 DNA sequence: TGTGCCAGCAGCTTATCCCAGGGGCGGAACTACGAGCAGTACTTC. It translates to CASSLSQGRNYEQYF. Full variable domain (remainder filled in from reference TRBV11-3 and TRBJ2-7): EAGVVQSPRYKIIEKKQPVAFWCNPISGHNTLYWYLQNLGQGPELLIRYENEEAVDDSQLPKDRFSAERLKGVDSTLKIQPAELGDSAVYLCASSLSQGRNYEQYFGPGTRLTVT.

The rearrangement joins TRBV11-2 to TRBJ1-2, with TRBD1 identical over 8 bases. The ends lost 1 base at V and 4 bases at J; junction bases unmatched: 8. Germline V CDR1 and CDR2: SGHAT, FQNNGV. The CDR3 is made up of 16 amino acids. Here the CDR3 reads CASSLGPGTGRYGYTF. CDR3 nucleotides: TGTGCCAGCAGCTTAGGTCCAGGGACAGGCCGCTATGGCTACACCTTC.

The chain employs TRBV2 and TRBJ2-3, with 11 positions matching TRBD1. Trimming at V came to 3 bases and at J to 8 bases, leaving 7 bases not matched to a gene. CDR3 length: 15 amino acids. CDR1 is SNHLY and CDR2 is FYNNEI in the germline V gene. The CDR3 DNA is TGTGCCAGCAGTGATGGGACAGGGGGATTGGTTACGCAGTATTTT. It yields the protein CASSDGTGGLVTQYF.

The chain uses TRBV5-4 and TRBJ2-2; 9 nucleotides match TRBD2. V dropped 1 base and J dropped 2; count of bases not matched to a gene: 6. Germline values: CDR1 SGHNT, CDR2 YYREEE (reference sequence). The CDR3 spans 17 residues. This CDR3 is CASSLKKRGDNTGELFF. The CDR3 coding sequence is TGTGCCAGCAGCTTGAAGAAGCGGGGGGACAACACCGGGGAGCTGTTTTTT.

The DNA for the CDR3 is TGCAGCGTTGAATTTACAGGGACCTATGGCTACACCTTC. It specifies CSVEFTGTYGYTF. This chain joins TRBV29-1 and TRBJ1-2, with a weak D call TRBD1 (6 bases). The germline CDR1 and CDR2 sequences are SQVTM and ANQGSEA. The CDR3 is made up of 13 amino acids. Trimming took 2 bases from V and 4 from J, leaving 11 bases between them.

This clone showed up just once. The chain has TRBV7-9 and TRBJ1-4; 7 positions match TRBD1. V dropped 1 base and J dropped 10; count of bases not matched to a gene: 6. CDR1 is SEHNR and CDR2 is FQNEAQ in the germline V gene (reference sequence). This CDR3 has 14 amino acids. The CDR3 DNA reads TGTGCCAGCAGCTTAGAGGGGGCCCGGCTAAAACTGTTTTTT. Translating gives CASSLEGARLKLFF. The complete variable domain, with remaining parts taken from reference TRBV7-9 and TRBJ1-4, reads DTGVSQNPRHKITKRGQNVTFRCDPISEHNRLYWYRQTLGQGPEFLTYFQNEAQLEKSRLLSDRFSAERPKGSFSTLEIQRTEQGDSAMYLCASSLEGARLKLFFGSGTQLSVL.

The chain uses TRBV2 and TRBJ2-3; D possibly corresponds to TRBD2 (6 bases). Germline CDR1 reads SNHLY; CDR2 reads FYNNEI. The CDR3 spans 16 residues. V was pared by 2 bases and J by 0 bases, with 12 bases between. The CDR3 loop reads CASSEQLGLSTDTQYF. For the CDR3, the DNA is TGTGCCAGCAGTGAACAATTGGGACTCAGCACAGATACGCAGTATTTT.

The chain has TRBV18 and TRBJ1-3; no clear D. The germline V gene encodes CDR1 KGHSH and CDR2 LQKENI. Trimming shortened V by 4 bases and J by 4 bases, and 14 bases separated the two germline ends. The CDR3 consists of 15 residues. CDR3 loop: CASSLHPAGGNTIYF. The DNA for the CDR3 is TGTGCCAGCTCACTTCATCCCGCGGGGGGAAACACCATATATTTT.

The V call is TRBV11-2, the J call TRBJ2-7; TRBD1 agrees at 11 bases. CDR3 size: 15 residues. V lost 5 bases and J lost 2; bases outside the gene matches: 5. Germline V gene sequence: CDR1 SGHAT, CDR2 FQNNGV. CDR3: CASSRPGQGAYEQYF. In DNA, the CDR3 is TGTGCCAGCAGCCGCCCGGGACAGGGGGCCTACGAGCAGTACTTC.

The chain uses TRBV5-4 and TRBJ2-1; 12 nucleotides match TRBD2. Germline trimming cut 0 bases from V and 3 bases from J; bases unmatched to any gene: 1. The CDR3 sequence is 16 residues long. Germline assignment: CDR1 SGHNT and CDR2 YYREEE (reference sequence). The CDR3 loop reads CASSLGLAGDYNEQFF. CDR3 DNA: TGTGCCAGCAGCTTGGGACTAGCGGGAGACTACAATGAGCAGTTCTTC.

The V and J genes are TRBV6-5 and TRBJ2-7, with D possibly matching TRBD2 (5 bases). The germline gives CDR1 MNHEY, CDR2 SVGAGI. CDR3 length: 15 residues. Deletions cut 6 bases from V and 5 bases from J, with 20 bases between. CDR3: CASSPPGLPADEQYF. Here the CDR3 DNA reads TGTGCCAGCAGCCCACCCGGACTCCCCGCTGACGAGCAGTACTTC.

The J gene is TRBJ2-7, the V gene TRBV4-2; a possible D gene is TRBD2 (6 bases). In germline, CDR1 is LGHNA, CDR2 YNFKEQ. CDR3 length: 16 residues. Trimming stripped 4 bases from V and 0 bases from J, with 16 bases between. CDR3 DNA sequence: TGTGCCAGCAGCCGCTCGGGACTCACGTTCTCCTACGAGCAGTACTTC. It specifies CASSRSGLTFSYEQYF.

The V call is TRBV6-1, the J call TRBJ2-3; the D gene is possibly TRBD1 (6 bases). The germline V and J ends were trimmed by 8 bases and 2 bases, with 11 bases remaining between them. Germline V gene sequence: CDR1 MNHNS, CDR2 SASEGT. CDR3 length: 13 residues. Here the CDR3 reads CASLDSYTDTQYF. The CDR3 nucleotides are TGTGCCAGCCTGGACAGTTACACAGATACGCAGTATTTT.